What follows describes a single T cell receptor beta chain. This record comes from a study of T cell changes during pregnancy in multiple sclerosis. Sequenced by immunoSEQ multiplex PCR; TCRdb stores in-frame clones only, minus some. The table records under 35,000 clones, over 75% of them present only once. Germline values: CDR1 MGHRA, CDR2 YSYEKL. The CDR3 is 16 residues long. After removal of 8 bases from V and 0 bases from J, the junction contained 10 bases not matched to a gene. The receptor was derived from a female donor with multiple sclerosis, enrolled in a pregnancy study. The V gene is TRBV4-1, the J gene TRBJ2-1; 7 nucleotides align to TRBD1. Material: CD8+ T cells from peripheral blood mononuclear cells, obtained in the second trimester of pregnancy. The CDR3 region has the DNA TGCGCCAGCTCCGACAGGGAGCGAGGCTCCTACAATGAGCAGTTCTTC. Its protein is CASSDRERGSYNEQFF.